This entry lists 32 T cell receptor beta chains sequenced from one sample in a study of T cells in Graves' hyperthyroidism and ophthalmopathy. There were TCR beta CDR3 regions amplified from RNA transcripts. The HTBI primer set served for first-round RT-PCR of the TCR CDR3. MiXCR, run by TCRdb on the multiplex PCR reads, gives a single entry per CDR3 protein. The repertoire has 250,000 or so distinct CDR3 sequences, about a sixth of them found once; the top ten carry under 35%. Sample: blood. The receptor source for this set is a woman between 18 and 29 years old with Graves' ophthalmopathy.

This clonotype was picked up many times. The chain recombines TRBV19 with TRBJ2-2, with no clear D. From germline, CDR1 is LNHDA and CDR2 SQIVND (reference sequence). The V end lost 4 bases, the J end lost 3 bases, and 6 bases lay between the germline ends. The CDR3 loop spans 13 amino acids. DNA of the CDR3: TGTGCCAGTAGTACCCTGGACACCGGGGAGCTGTTTTTT. Its translation: CASSTLDTGELFF.

Comment on this clonotype: Given the absence of the conserved phenylalanine or tryptophan at the CDR3 end, a read error is likely. The chain recombines TRBV19 with TRBJ1-1; the D gene is possibly TRBD1 (6 bases). The germline V gene encodes CDR1 LNHDA and CDR2 SQIVND (reference sequence). Trimming took off 8 bases at V and 0 bases at J, with 13 bases between the two ends. This CDR3 has 14 amino acids. CDR3 in amino acids: CASAVGHMNTEAFY. Written as DNA, the CDR3 is TGTGCCAGTGCCGTGGGACACATGAACACTGAAGCTTTCTAT.

There are a few counts of this clonotype. This chain links TRBV10-3 with TRBJ2-1; 9 nucleotides agree with TRBD2. Germline V gene sequence: CDR1 ENHRY, CDR2 SYGVKD. V was pared by 6 bases and J by 7 bases, with 4 bases of the junction left unmatched. The CDR3 contains 13 residues. This CDR3 is CAIRSSGNNEQFF. Here the CDR3 DNA reads TGTGCCATCAGGTCTAGCGGGAATAATGAGCAGTTCTTC.

The V and J genes are TRBV5-1 and TRBJ2-1, with a tentative D call TRBD2 (7 bases). V shed 7 bases and J shed 4 bases, with 12 bases lying between them. In germline, CDR1 is SGHRS, CDR2 YFSETQ. The CDR3 is made up of 13 amino acids. The CDR3 loop is CASRRGGYNEQFF. In DNA, the CDR3 is TGCGCCAGCCGGAGGGGGGGGTACAATGAGCAGTTCTTC.

Of note for this clonotype: A much larger clone lies a single base off, so this may be a read error. The V and J genes are TRBV10-3 and TRBJ2-4; D gene uncertain. The J call may be wrong; the DNA end is better matched by TRBJ2-1. Germline assignment: CDR1 ENHRY and CDR2 SYGVKD. The CDR3 runs 13 residues. CDR3: CAISGGSLNIQFF. CDR3 nucleotide sequence: TGTGCCATCAGTGGCGGCAGTTTAAACATTCAGTTCTTC.

This clonotype was recorded at least ten times. This sequence joins TRBV28 and TRBJ2-1, with D hard to call. V was cut by 5 bases and J by 5 bases, with 10 bases left in between. Per germline, CDR1 MDHEN and CDR2 SYDVKM. CDR3 size: 13 residues. The chain's CDR3 is CASSPRKDNEQFF. CDR3 bases: TGTGCCAGCAGTCCTCGGAAGGACAATGAGCAGTTCTTC.

The chain has TRBV7-8 and TRBJ1-1; TRBD1 might be the D (5 bases). Germline-derived CDR1 and CDR2 are SGHVS and FQNEAQ. Deletions cut 2 bases from V and 2 bases from J, with 12 bases between. The CDR3 spans 15 residues. The CDR3 is CASSLKGRENTEAFF. The CDR3 bases are TGTGCCAGCAGCTTAAAGGGGCGGGAAAACACTGAAGCTTTCTTT.

This chain connects TRBV5-1 to TRBJ2-1; 7 nucleotides align to TRBD2. This CDR3 has 17 residues. V shed 4 bases and J 9 bases; nucleotides not matched to a gene: 19. Germline V lookup: CDR1 SGHRS, CDR2 YFSETQ. CDR3 in DNA: TGCGCCAGCAGCCAAGATCGAGGCGGGAGAGGGCGGAGTGAGCAGTTCTTC. It is translated as CASSQDRGGRGRSEQFF.

With regard to this clonotype: A read error is possible here, since a much larger clone lies one base away. Because the CDR3 is missing its conserved closing phenylalanine or tryptophan, this is likely a read error. This chain connects TRBV5-1 to TRBJ2-2; weak D call: TRBD1 (5 bases). V was pared by 0 bases and J by 2 bases, with 11 bases between. This CDR3 is 16 amino acids long. Germline loops: CDR1 SGHRS, CDR2 YFSETQ. This CDR3 reads CASSLVGQGNTGELFS. CDR3 coding DNA: TGCGCCAGCAGCTTGGTAGGGCAGGGAAACACCGGGGAGCTGTTTTCT.

About this clonotype itself: An end of the junction differs from the germline gene, which may be a read error. The gene calls are TRBV6-2 or TRBV6-3 and TRBJ2-7; 7 bases map to TRBD1. Looked up from germline, CDR1 is MNHEY and CDR2 is SVGEGT. CDR3 length equals 14 residues. The CDR3 nucleotides are TGTGCCAACAGTCTTCGGCAGGGGGTATCCGAGCAGTACTTC. It specifies CANSLRQGVSEQYF.

Note on this clonotype: At one boundary the junction diverges from the germline segment, which might be a read error. The chain combines TRBV6-5 with TRBJ2-2; D ambiguous. The CDR3 contains 14 residues. Germline V gives CDR1 MNHEY, CDR2 SVGAGI. This CDR3 is CACSYSGNTGELFF. The CDR3 DNA follows: TGTGCCTGCAGTTACTCAGGGAACACCGGGGAGCTGTTTTTT.

This clonotype was observed many times. This CDR3 is CASSLGGGYQETQYF. CDR3 sequence (DNA): TGTGCCAGCAGCTTGGGGGGGGGTTACCAAGAGACCCAGTACTTC. This chain uses TRBV5-4 with TRBJ2-5, with 7 bases identical to TRBD2. The germline V gene has CDR1 SGHNT and CDR2 YYREEE (reference sequence). V dropped 0 bases and J dropped 0; count of bases not matched to a gene: 2. There are 15 residues in the CDR3.

This clonotype was recorded many times. CDR3 nucleotide sequence: TGTGCCAGCAAAACTAGCGGGGGGGAGGCGGTTGAGCAGTTCTTC. The encoded protein is CASKTSGGEAVEQFF. This chain links TRBV12-3 or TRBV12-4 with TRBJ2-1; 13 nucleotides align to TRBD2. J gave up 9 bases and V 7 bases, and 9 bases lay outside the gene matches. The CDR3 has 15 amino acids.

The sample holds many counts of this clonotype. The chain employs TRBV18 and TRBJ2-1; 7 nucleotides match TRBD1. The germline V gene encodes CDR1 KGHSH and CDR2 LQKENI. V lost 6 bases, J lost 3 bases, and 8 bases stayed unmatched. The CDR3 loop spans 15 amino acids. The chain's CDR3 is CASSQGTDFYNEQFF. The DNA of the CDR3 is TGTGCCAGCTCCCAAGGGACAGACTTCTACAATGAGCAGTTCTTC.

The CDR3 sequence is CASSLGARGQGRREKLFF. The CDR3 coding sequence is TGTGCCAGCAGCTTGGGGGCCCGGGGCCAAGGGAGGAGAGAAAAACTGTTTTTT. This chain uses TRBV5-5 with TRBJ1-4; D might be TRBD1 (5 bases). Germline values: CDR1 SGHKS, CDR2 YYEKEE (reference sequence). The germline V and J ends were trimmed by 0 bases and 8 bases, with 23 bases remaining between them. The CDR3 runs to 18 residues.

This clonotype was detected many times. The chain is built from TRBV4-1 and TRBJ2-7, with D uncertain. Looked up from germline, CDR1 is MGHRA and CDR2 is YSYEKL. Trimming shortened V by 0 bases and J by 3 bases, and 6 bases separated the two germline ends. This CDR3 spans 13 amino acids. In DNA, the CDR3 is TGCGCCAGCAGCCAAGAACCAGGCTACGAGCAGTACTTC. Amino acids: CASSQEPGYEQYF.

This clonotype was seen ten or more times. J is TRBJ1-6 and V is TRBV30; a possible D gene is TRBD1 (5 bases). The germline gives CDR1 GTSNPN, CDR2 SVGIG (reference sequence). Trimming shortened V by 5 bases and J by 7 bases, and 15 bases separated the two germline ends. There are 14 residues in the CDR3. The CDR3 DNA follows: TGTGCCTGGGCCACGGGACGGCTAAATTCACCCCTCCACTTT. This translates into CAWATGRLNSPLHF.

Ten or more counts support this clonotype. This rearrangement joins TRBV5-8 to TRBJ2-3; 8 nucleotides agree with TRBD1. Trimming removed 4 bases from V and 1 base from J; junction bases left unmatched: 14. Germline CDR1 SGHTS, CDR2 YDEGEE. The CDR3 runs to 18 residues. The CDR3 coding sequence is TGTGCCAGCAGCCCGGTCACAGGGACAGGCGGACGCACAGATACGCAGTATTTT. It translates to CASSPVTGTGGRTDTQYF. Full variable domain (remainder filled in from reference TRBV5-8 and TRBJ2-3): EAGVTQSPTHLIKTRGQQATLRCSPISGHTSVYWYQQALGLGLQFLLWYDEGEERNRGNFPPRFSGRQFPNYSSELNVNALELEDSALYLCASSPVTGTGGRTDTQYFGPGTRLTVL.

This clonotype has ten or more counts. The V call is TRBV18, the J call TRBJ1-1; a possible D gene is TRBD1 (6 bases). There are 15 residues in the CDR3. Germline values: CDR1 KGHSH, CDR2 LQKENI. Trimming cost V 6 bases and J 0 bases, with 14 bases left between them. This CDR3 reads CASSLGQPLNTEAFF. The CDR3 DNA follows: TGTGCCAGCTCTCTAGGACAGCCCTTGAACACTGAAGCTTTCTTT.

In its sample, this clonotype was seen a few times. The chain is built from TRBV7-3 and TRBJ2-2, with 7 bases aligning to TRBD1. Germline CDR1 and CDR2: SGHTA and FQGTGA. This CDR3 is 15 amino acids long. The J segment lost 7 bases and the V segment lost 1 base, leaving 6 bases of the junction unmatched. This CDR3 reads CASSLISGGFGELFF. The CDR3 nucleotides read TGTGCCAGCAGCTTAATATCAGGGGGTTTCGGGGAGCTGTTTTTT. The variable domain in full, completed from reference TRBV7-3 and TRBJ2-2, reads GAGVSQTPSNKVTEKGKYVELRCDPISGHTALYWYRQSLGQGPEFLIYFQGTGAADDSGLPNDRFFAVRPEGSVSTLKIQRTERGDSAVYLCASSLISGGFGELFFGEGSRLTVL.

This chain joins TRBV7-8 and TRBJ2-1, with 9 bases that match TRBD2. In germline, CDR1 is SGHVS, CDR2 FQNEAQ. Unmatched junction bases numbered 10, after V lost 3 bases and J lost 7 bases. This CDR3 is built from 16 residues. In DNA, the CDR3 is TGTGCCAGCAGCTTTCAGGGTAGCGGGGGCGTTAATGAGCAGTTCTTC. It codes for CASSFQGSGGVNEQFF.

This clonotype was observed once. This rearrangement joins TRBV28 to TRBJ2-1; 13 positions match TRBD2. The germline CDR1 and CDR2 sequences are MDHEN and SYDVKM. This CDR3 is 19 amino acids long. After removal of 5 bases from V and 8 bases from J, the junction contained 18 bases not matched to a gene. DNA of the CDR3: TGTGCCAGCAGTGCCAATATCGGACTAGCGGGAGAAAGTTGGGATGAGCAGTTCTTC. This codes for CASSANIGLAGESWDEQFF.

With regard to this clonotype: This sequence may be a read error, since a much larger clone differs from it by one base. The chain links TRBV29-1 to TRBJ2-2; the D gene is possibly TRBD1 (6 bases). Per the germline V gene, CDR1 is SQVTM and CDR2 is ANQGSEA. V lost 7 bases, J lost 3 bases, and 15 bases lay in between. CDR3 length: 14 residues. CDR3 sequence (DNA): TGCAGCGCAGACAGGCGGCGGCACACCGGGGAGCTGTTTTTT. Translation: CSADRRRHTGELFF.

This clonotype was seen at least ten times. V and J are TRBV6-1 and TRBJ2-7; D may match TRBD1 or TRBD2 (5 bases each). Germline-derived CDR1 and CDR2 are MNHNS and SASEGT. The ends were cut back, 7 bases at V and 2 bases at J, with 18 bases in the middle. The CDR3 is 15 residues long. The CDR3 region is CASTRDRVGAYEQYF. The CDR3 coding sequence is TGTGCCAGCACCCGGGACCGGGTCGGGGCCTACGAGCAGTACTTC.

The table lists this clonotype with many counts. The chain uses TRBV20-1 and TRBJ2-1; 8 nucleotides line up with TRBD1. The V gene's germline CDR1 is DFQATT and CDR2 SNEGSKA (reference sequence). The CDR3 totals 14 residues. With 5 bases clipped from V and 3 bases from J, the junction kept 6 bases outside the gene matches. The CDR3 nucleotides are TGCAGTGCTCCTTACAGGGGGTTCTACAATGAGCAGTTCTTC. This encodes CSAPYRGFYNEQFF.

This clonotype was counted many times. The J gene is TRBJ1-2, the V gene TRBV30; perhaps TRBD1 as D (5 bases). CDR1 GTSNPN and CDR2 SVGIG come from the germline V gene (reference sequence). The CDR3 consists of 15 residues. The V gene lost 1 base and the J gene lost 0 bases, with 12 bases spanning the gap. The CDR3 reads CAWSARDGTNYGYTF. CDR3 nucleotides: TGTGCCTGGAGTGCCCGGGACGGAACTAACTATGGCTACACCTTC.

This clonotype was counted at least ten times. The rearrangement joins TRBV3-1 to TRBJ2-1, with 14 bases matching TRBD2. The CDR3 extends over 20 amino acids. The ends lost 6 bases at V and 0 bases at J; junction bases unmatched: 13. Germline CDR1 is LGHDT and CDR2 is YNNKEL (reference sequence). For the CDR3, the DNA is TGTGCCAGCAGACCCTTGTTGCGACTAGCGGGAGGGAGCTCCTACAATGAGCAGTTCTTC. This sequence encodes CASRPLLRLAGGSSYNEQFF.

This clonotype was observed a few times. CDR3 residues: CASSPPGSGYNEQFF. The CDR3 DNA is TGTGCCAGTAGTCCTCCCGGGAGCGGTTACAATGAGCAGTTCTTC. The chain couples TRBV19 to TRBJ2-1; D perhaps matches TRBD2 (6 bases). The germline V gene has CDR1 LNHDA and CDR2 SQIVND (reference sequence). The CDR3 contains 15 residues. V was clipped by 5 bases and J by 4 bases, with 15 bases between them.

This clonotype showed up many times. The V call is TRBV3-1, the J call TRBJ2-7; 14 bases are a match to TRBD2. Germline loops: CDR1 LGHDT, CDR2 YNNKEL (reference sequence). This CDR3 comprises 16 residues. V shed 3 bases, J shed 9 bases, and the junction held 10 bases outside the gene matches. In DNA, the CDR3 is TGTGCCAGCAGCCAGAGGACCGGGACTAGCGGGGGCCTGCAGTACTTC. It specifies CASSQRTGTSGGLQYF.

The table lists this clonotype with many counts. One end of the junction does not line up with germline, which may come from a read error. The chain is built from TRBV7-7 and TRBJ2-7; possibly TRBD2 for D (6 bases). The CDR3 is 13 amino acids. The germline CDR1 and CDR2 sequences are SSHAT and FNYEAQ (reference sequence). The CDR3 nucleotides read TGTGCTAGCAGCAAAGACCGGGAGCGGGAGCAGTACTTC. The encoded protein is CASSKDREREQYF.

About this clonotype: A much larger clone sits a single nucleotide away, making a read error possible. A read error is likely, as this CDR3 ends without the conserved phenylalanine or tryptophan. The DNA of the CDR3 is TGTGCCACCCGACAGGGGGATGGCTACACCGTC. Protein product: CATRQGDGYTV. The chain links TRBV19 to TRBJ1-2; 9 nucleotides agree with TRBD1. The CDR3 has 11 amino acids. Germline CDR1 LNHDA, CDR2 SQIVND (reference sequence). V lost 10 bases and J lost 6; bases outside the gene matches: 3.

This clonotype was recorded at least ten times. The rearrangement joins TRBV25-1 to TRBJ1-1, with D uncertain. Germline CDR1 MGHDK, CDR2 SYGVNS. V was pared by 0 bases and J by 5 bases, with 1 base between. This CDR3 contains 11 residues. CDR3 residues: CASSEYTEAFF. The CDR3 nucleotides read TGTGCCAGCAGTGAATATACTGAAGCTTTCTTT. Full variable domain (rest looked up from reference TRBV25-1 and TRBJ1-1): EADIYQTPRYLVIGTGKKITLECSQTMGHDKMYWYQQDPGMELHLIHYSYGVNSTEKGDLSSESTVSRIRTEHFPLTLESARPSHTSQYLCASSEYTEAFFGQGTRLTVV.